This T cell receptor (beta chain) was recovered during a study of shared clonotypes between healthy human individuals. To note about this clone: As yet, its antigen is unknown.

As defined, naive CD8 cells were CD45RO-negative and positively selected for CCR7, with terminally differentiated effector memory CD45RA+ cells excluded. CDR1 is SQVTM and CDR2 is ANQGSEA in the germline V gene. There are 15 residues in the CDR3. V lost 4 bases, J lost 1 base, and 13 bases lay in between. Investigators spread the genomic DNA of each subset evenly over several immunoSEQ plates. As processed by the authors: Filtering differed since immunoSEQ provided only junctions, with no quality scores. Repertoires were generated with immunoSEQ multiplex PCR, while TCRdb's copy carries only in-frame clones and drops some. V and J calls and clone size are those listed in that table; D and trimming were worked out from the DNA. The sample has around 1.9 million clones, roughly 95% seen once. Notes on the study in general: Shared clonotypes: roughly 4.5% naive CD4, about 4% naive CD8, about 2.5% memory CD4, 0.4% to 0.45% memory CD8.

The sequence derives from a man aged 18 to 35 in good health. Some clones in this sample may be carry-over from other donors' samples. The J gene is TRBJ2-2, the V gene TRBV29-1; D ambiguous. The sequencing sample was made of naive CD8+ T cells from PBMCs. The CDR3 DNA is TGCAGCGTTGTAATAGGCACTTTGAACACCGGGGAGCTGTTTTTT. Amino acids: CSVVIGTLNTGELFF.